The rows below give T cell receptor beta chains drawn from one sample of a study of CD8+ T cells in alopecia areata. Clones were sequenced by immunoSEQ multiplex PCR, and TCRdb holds only the in-frame ones, with some missing. This sample carries 120,000 or so clones, around two fifths of them seen once, and the ten largest clones take about 3.1%. The sample comprised CD4+ T cells sorted from blood. Every receptor here comes from a human donor with alopecia areata. Each CDR3 is given without its conserved first and last residue. A D gene is named only where the DNA matches it firmly.

TRBJ2-5 | NA | TRBV5-4 | ASSLEGTHTPSQY
TRBJ1-1 | NA | TRBV29-1 | SVEQGRNTEAF
TRBJ2-5 | TRBD1 | TRBV7-2 | ASSSGQIQETQY
TRBJ2-3 | NA | TRBV5-6 | ASSGRWDTQY
TRBJ2-5 | NA | TRBV2 | ASSEGGGQSQETQY
TRBJ1-1 | NA | TRBV27 | ASSLQGLTEAF
TRBJ2-5 | NA | TRBV5-6 | ASSGAGKTQY
TRBJ2-7 | NA | TRBV4-2 | ASSQVNRAKYEQY
TRBJ2-2 | NA | TRBV28 | ASSLIGELF
TRBJ2-7 | NA | TRBV21-1 | ASSKRTGSSYEQY
TRBJ2-5 | NA | TRBV20-1 | SARERETQY
TRBJ2-1 | NA | TRBV9 | ASSVAGSQVVEQF
TRBJ1-5 | TRBD1 | TRBV6-6 | ASRRDRGTLYQPQH
TRBJ1-4 | NA | TRBV13 | ASSLERTSGLF
TRBJ2-2 | NA | TRBV7-8 | ASSPGQLNTGELF
TRBJ2-7 | NA | TRBV29-1 | SVTRTEKNEQY
TRBJ2-7 | TRBD2 | TRBV25-1 | ASSDSTSGRSAYEQY
TRBJ1-2 | TRBD1 | TRBV28 | ASTSGQGRGYT
TRBJ1-1 | NA | TRBV30 | AHHRRTAEAF
TRBJ1-2 | NA | TRBV7-2 | ASSIRQSSHAGGYT
TRBJ1-2 | NA | TRBV29-1 | SVEDVPRGRVGYT
TRBJ1-5 | NA | TRBV28 | ASSLSGYSNQPQH
TRBJ2-3 | NA | TRBV28 | AAGPVSSGTDTQY
TRBJ2-4 | NA | TRBV6-6 | ASSYPGAPGENIQY
TRBJ2-6 | NA | TRBV19 | ASRQASGANVLT
TRBJ2-3 | NA | TRBV7-9 | ASSLPTGTDTQY
TRBJ2-1 | TRBD2 | TRBV29-1 | SARWVGLDEQF
TRBJ2-5 | NA | TRBV9 | ASSVEGQETQY
TRBJ2-5 | NA | TRBV20-1 | SAPTPGTQY
TRBJ1-5 | NA | TRBV15 | ATSPLGNQPQH
TRBJ1-2 | NA | TRBV13 | ASSLRAAAFNYGYT
TRBJ2-2 | TRBD2 | TRBV4-3 | ASSQQTGTSTRELF
TRBJ2-3 | TRBD1 | TRBV29-1 | SLRQGRTDTQY
TRBJ2-3 | NA | TRBV7-2 | ASSLMRDTQY
TRBJ1-2 | NA | TRBV30 | AWISRGGGYT
TRBJ2-4 | TRBD1 | TRBV29-1 | SVGQGNIQY
TRBJ2-5 | NA | TRBV6-5 | ASSPMQGRKETQY
TRBJ1-3 | TRBD1 | TRBV29-1 | SVTAGQGIGNTIY
TRBJ2-1 | TRBD2 | TRBV5-1 | ASSLEASGSGEQF
TRBJ2-3 | NA | TRBV4-3 | ASSQDSARRTDTQY
TRBJ2-1 | NA | TRBV7-2 | ASSPRTGYEQF
TRBJ2-1 | NA | TRBV5-1 | ASSLGGSNEQF
TRBJ1-1 | NA | TRBV29-1 | SVASSLTLEAF
TRBJ2-1 | TRBD2 | TRBV28 | ASRSTSGSSYNEQF
TRBJ2-1 | NA | TRBV2 | ASAGKDRIYNEQF
TRBJ2-3 | NA | TRBV5-4 | ASSLELHTDTQY
TRBJ2-3 | TRBD2 | TRBV11-2 | ASSAQTGGGLSTDTQY
TRBJ2-1 | NA | TRBV2 | ASSGDVGNEQF
TRBJ1-2 | NA | TRBV7-2 | ASSSDGGGYT
TRBJ1-4 | NA | TRBV7-8 | ASSLGGGRTTNEKLF
TRBJ1-2 | NA | TRBV23-1 | SMDGPTDGYT
TRBJ2-1 | NA | TRBV4-3 | ASSQLPAGNNEQF
TRBJ2-3 | TRBD2 | TRBV27 | ASRLAGGSDTQY
TRBJ2-5 | NA | TRBV2 | ASSDGPKETQY
TRBJ2-7 | NA | TRBV25-1 | ASSAPGSYEQY
TRBJ2-3 | NA | TRBV29-1 | SFSPFPDTQY